These 11 T cell receptor beta chains came from one sample sequenced in a study of blood T cell repertoires in COVID-19. Sequenced by immunoSEQ multiplex PCR; TCRdb stores in-frame clones only, minus some. The sample records 140,000 or so clones, 70% to 85% being singletons. The specimen sequenced was peripheral blood. The receptors here all came from a man between 60 and 70 years old with active or convalescent COVID-19.

The CDR3 bases are TGCGCCAGCAGCCCGATTACATCGAACACTGAAGCTTTCTTT. Protein product: CASSPITSNTEAFF. The V gene is TRBV5-1, the J gene TRBJ1-1; D unresolved. This CDR3 has 14 amino acids. The V end was cut by 4 bases, the J end by 1 base, with 11 bases between. Per the germline V gene, CDR1 is SGHRS and CDR2 is YFSETQ.

The chain joins TRBV6-5 to TRBJ1-4; 9 positions agree with TRBD1. The CDR3 has 15 residues. Germline CDR1 is MNHEY and CDR2 is SVGAGI. Trimming at V came to 6 bases and at J to 7 bases, leaving 9 bases not matched to a gene. CDR3 residues: CASSLTQGAGEKLFF. In DNA form, the CDR3 reads TGTGCCAGCAGCTTAACACAGGGGGCGGGTGAAAAACTGTTTTTT.

The sample holds one count of this clone. The V call is TRBV11-2, the J call TRBJ2-3; 11 positions agree with TRBD2. Germline trimming cut 0 bases from V and 4 bases from J; bases unmatched to any gene: 3. Germline V gives CDR1 SGHAT, CDR2 FQNNGV. The CDR3 is 16 amino acids. DNA for the CDR3: TGTGCCAGCAGCTTAGATCTAGCGGGAGGTTCAGATACGCAGTATTTT. Translated, it gives CASSLDLAGGSDTQYF.

This chain uses TRBV5-1 with TRBJ2-1; 9 bases are a match to TRBD2. CDR3 size: 16 residues. V was pared by 4 bases and J by 4 bases, with 9 bases of the junction left unmatched. CDR1 is SGHRS, CDR2 YFSETQ, per germline. This CDR3 reads CASSGVAGAQYNEQFF. Here the CDR3 DNA reads TGCGCCAGCAGCGGGGTAGCGGGGGCCCAATACAATGAGCAGTTCTTC.

The chain is built from TRBV12-5 and TRBJ1-1; tentatively, D is TRBD1 (6 bases). The V end was cut by 7 bases, the J end by 5 bases, with 17 bases between. Per germline, CDR1 LGHNT and CDR2 FRNRAP. This CDR3 has 14 residues. CDR3 amino acids: CASALTGGGTEAFF. In nucleotides, the CDR3 is TGTGCTAGTGCCTTGACAGGTGGCGGGACTGAAGCTTTCTTT.

This chain connects TRBV7-8 to TRBJ1-2, with 10 bases matching TRBD1. Per the germline V gene, CDR1 is SGHVS and CDR2 is FQNEAQ. The junction had 4 bases not matched to a gene; V was cut back by 6 bases and J by 6 bases. The CDR3 has 13 amino acids. CDR3 in amino acids: CASSADRGDGYTF. Written as DNA, the CDR3 is TGTGCCAGCAGTGCGGACAGGGGGGATGGCTACACCTTC.

This clone has at least ten counts. The chain joins TRBV4-3 to TRBJ2-7; D possibly corresponds to TRBD2 (5 bases). Trimming stripped 1 base from V and 3 bases from J, with 13 bases between. This CDR3 has 15 residues. Germline V lookup: CDR1 LGHNA, CDR2 YSLEER. In nucleotides, the CDR3 is TGCGCCAGCAGCCAAGGTCTGGCGGCGGGCTACGAGCAGTACTTC. This sequence encodes CASSQGLAAGYEQYF.

J is TRBJ1-3 and V is TRBV9; 7 positions match TRBD1. V was clipped by 4 bases and J by 0 bases; unmatched bases: 4. The CDR3 is 15 residues long. Germline V lookup: CDR1 SGDLS, CDR2 YYNGEE. The CDR3 here is CASSRTGDSGNTIYF. The CDR3 nucleotides are TGTGCCAGCAGCCGTACAGGGGACTCTGGAAACACCATATATTTT.

The chain combines TRBV19 with TRBJ2-6, with D maybe TRBD1 (6 bases). Trimming stripped 6 bases from V and 0 bases from J, with 12 bases between. The CDR3 loop spans 16 amino acids. Germline V CDR1 and CDR2: LNHDA, SQIVND (reference sequence). The CDR3 spells CASSRTVDSGANVLTF. CDR3 nucleotide sequence: TGTGCCAGTAGCCGGACAGTCGACTCTGGGGCCAACGTCCTGACTTTC.

The chain is built from TRBV5-6 and TRBJ1-1, with 11 nucleotides matching TRBD1. The V gene's germline CDR1 is SGHDT and CDR2 YYEEEE. This CDR3 has 15 residues. Trimming cost V 4 bases and J 6 bases; bases outside gene matches: 8. For the CDR3, the DNA is TGTGCCAGCAGCCTCGTCCCGGGACAGGGGGCTGAAGCTTTCTTT. The encoded protein is CASSLVPGQGAEAFF. Full variable domain (rest looked up from reference TRBV5-6 and TRBJ1-1): DAGVTQSPTHLIKTRGQQVTLRCSPKSGHDTVSWYQQALGQGPQFIFQYYEEEERQRGNFPDRFSGHQFPNYSSELNVNALLLGDSALYLCASSLVPGQGAEAFFGQGTRLTVV.

The chain uses TRBV11-3 and TRBJ1-2, with D uncertain. V was clipped by 3 bases and J by 4 bases, with 6 bases between them. The CDR3 sequence is 12 residues long. Germline-derived CDR1 and CDR2 are SGHNT and YENEEA. CDR3 loop: CASSFGSYGYTF. DNA for the CDR3: TGTGCCAGCAGCTTTGGGAGCTATGGCTACACCTTC.